This TCR beta chain was obtained from a study of blood T cells in healthy people across ages (dated by TCRdb to the mid-2010s). A note on the overall study: In model experiments, roughly one uniquely barcoded TCR beta cDNA molecule per two T cells was captured by template switching. Donors of different ages were randomly distributed across sequencing lanes to avoid experimental bias. Two additional independent replicas of 1 million unique cDNA reads from the same blood draw were analyzed for two donors (one aged 18 to 30 and one aged 80 or older). To track age-related changes in TCR beta repertoire diversity, the study relied on deep sequencing normalized with unique cDNA molecular identifiers. The donors were divided into four age groups: young (average around 15 years), middle-aged (about 39), aged (approximately 64) and long-lived (82). What the research found in general, with its limitations: Donor CMV infection status was unknown, potentially confounding age-related changes in expanded clonotypes. Compared with the aged group, the long-lived group had more naive CD4+ T cells, fewer expanded clones and increased TCR diversity, a pattern suggesting age selection. The percentage of naive T cells measured by flow cytometry correlated strongly with observed TCR beta diversity. Observed TCR beta diversity per million T cells fell roughly linearly with age, and a significant reduction was already apparent by age approximately 40. Estimates of total diversity from one million sequenced T cells were regarded as lower bounds and underestimates. Since profiling was done on bulk unsorted PBMCs, naive and antigen-experienced compartments could not be conclusively compared.

The library relied on 5' RACE. Sequencer: Illumina HiSeq 2500. A second PCR of roughly 7 to 11 cycles was performed with a sample-barcoded 5' primer and a J-beta primer mix. A unique molecular identifier was introduced onto each TCR beta cDNA molecule by a template-switch 5' adaptor carrying 12 random nucleotides. Each sample yielded at least 3 million CDR3-containing paired-end reads. All of the RNA was converted into first-strand cDNA using the Mint cDNA synthesis kit, with a TRBC-specific oligonucleotide serving as the primer. Following uracil-DNA glycosylase treatment, a first 18-cycle PCR with universal primers M1SS and BC2_uni_R was performed on all cDNA. As for the authors' bioinformatics: For normalization, 1 million high-quality reads were randomly selected from each sample, with every read carrying a distinct molecular identifier. Reads sharing molecular identifiers were discarded rather than binned into consensus sequences. CDR3 identification, clonotype clustering and error correction used MiTCR with a Q25 quality threshold and the strictest error-elimination algorithm. Lower-bound total TCR beta diversity was estimated with a nonparametric unseen species model using Euler transformation. The public reads were run again by TCRdb, first through fastp at Q25 and then through MiXCR, and only productive beta chains were kept. Each CDR3 protein gets just one entry, which takes the most common genes and DNA from the rows behind it. TCRdb's processing, not the authors' own work, is the source of the V and J calls. A total of about 1.6 million distinct CDR3 sequences appear in this sample, 34% of them only once. The ten largest clones represent 11% of the sample.

On this clonotype: The antigen it binds to is not known. The sample holds no much larger clone one base away, and base qualities are not on file.

The roughly 39 donors, aged about 6 to 90 years, were systemically healthy Caucasian individuals from Russia. Each donor gave 8.5 to 10 milliliters of peripheral blood, collected into EDTA-treated Vacutainer tubes. Ficoll-Paque density-gradient centrifugation was used to isolate PBMCs, with at least 6 million per sample. Total RNA, at least 6 micrograms per sample, was extracted from PBMCs with Trizol reagent. Naive CD45RAhigh/CD27high T cell percentages were measured by flow cytometry on a PBMC aliquot from every donor. The CDR3 runs 9 amino acids, cysteine and phenylalanine included. CDR3 DNA only is kept here, 27 bases in frame from base 1. In the germline V gene (reference sequence), CDR1 corresponds to DFQATT and CDR2 to SNEGSKA.

This chain is built from TRBV20-1 and TRBJ1-2, with an unclear D gene assignment. The sequence derives from a woman under 40 in good health. The sample was blood. The nucleotides are TGCGGAGGACCCCCGGGCTACACCTTC. The resulting protein is CGGPPGYTF.